The present T cell receptor (beta chain) was sequenced within a study of control samples from healthy donors and cancer patients. TCRdb keeps only in-frame clones here, not all; method: immunoSEQ multiplex PCR. The data hold tens of thousands of clones, with less than 90% observed a single time. The sample comprised blood. The sequence derives from a woman in her sixties or seventies in good health.

CDR3 protein: CASRLAGGLEETQYF. In DNA, the CDR3 is TGTGCCAGCAGACTAGCGGGAGGTCTAGAAGAGACCCAGTACTTC. The genes are TRBV11-2 and TRBJ2-5, with TRBD2 matching 12 bases. From germline, CDR1 is SGHAT and CDR2 FQNNGV. V lost 6 bases to trimming and J lost 3 bases; unmatched junction nucleotides: 5. The CDR3 length is 15 residues.